The next 6 T cell receptor beta chains were all read from a single sample in a study of regulatory T cells in long-lasting Graves disease. Sequencing libraries for TCR beta were prepared with iRepertoire HTBI primers and Arm-PCR of CDR3 regions. TCRdb re-called the multiplex PCR reads with MiXCR, one entry per CDR3 protein. Of around 400,000 distinct CDR3 sequences detected, 20% to 25% appear once; the ten largest clones hold roughly an eighth. Indicated time point: persistent/refractory GD, antithyroid drugs over 5 years with positive TRAb. Construction of the TCR library relied on RNA isolated from PBMCs. Sequenced material: peripheral blood mononuclear cells (PBMCs), taken when the disease was refractory, from a patient treated with antithyroid drugs. The receptor set was obtained from a female donor with Graves disease.

This clonotype came up many times. The chain employs TRBV6-1 and TRBJ1-2; D gene unclear. Germline V gene sequence: CDR1 MNHNS, CDR2 SASEGT. The CDR3 is made up of 11 amino acids. V lost 9 bases and J lost 4, with 9 bases in between. The CDR3 protein is CASQRAYGYTF. In DNA, the CDR3 is TGTGCCAGTCAACGGGCCTATGGCTACACCTTC.

The chain combines TRBV4-1 with TRBJ2-7; 9 nucleotides line up with TRBD2. This CDR3 is 16 amino acids long. The V gene end was trimmed by 0 bases and the J gene end by 7 bases; junction bases not matched to a gene: 10. Germline lookup yields CDR1 MGHRA and CDR2 YSYEKL. CDR3 region: CASSQDTGLAVVEQYF. The CDR3 nucleotides read TGCGCCAGCAGCCAAGATACGGGACTAGCCGTTGTTGAGCAGTACTTC.

This clonotype was seen at least ten times. This chain uses TRBV3-1 with TRBJ2-7; D perhaps matches TRBD2 (6 bases). The CDR3 contains 15 residues. V was shortened by 3 bases and J by 2 bases, with 14 bases between the two germline ends. Germline CDR1 and CDR2: LGHDT and YNNKEL (reference sequence). The CDR3 coding sequence is TGTGCCAGCAGCCAGGTAGCGGAAGCGACCTACGAGCAGTACTTC. Amino acid sequence: CASSQVAEATYEQYF.

This clonotype came up many times. V gene TRBV3-1 combines with J gene TRBJ2-6; D is uncertain. This CDR3 is built from 17 residues. CDR1 and CDR2 from the germline V gene are LGHDT and YNNKEL (reference sequence). V was shortened by 1 base and J by 0 bases, with 10 bases between the two germline ends. CDR3 nucleotide sequence: TGTGCCAGCAGCCAAGGATGGGCCCACTCTGGGGCCAACGTCCTGACTTTC. This codes for CASSQGWAHSGANVLTF.

This clonotype occurred many times. This chain uses TRBV28 with TRBJ1-2; D gene uncertain. Between the trimmed V and J ends, which lost 5 bases and 4 bases, there was a span of 8 bases. Germline-derived CDR1 and CDR2 are MDHEN and SYDVKM. CDR3 length: 12 amino acids. Here the CDR3 reads CASSQALYGYTF. The CDR3 DNA is TGTGCCAGCAGTCAAGCTCTCTATGGCTACACCTTC.

This clonotype showed up many times. The CDR3 region is CASSLGTSGRGETQYF. CDR3 nucleotide sequence: TGTGCCAGCAGCTTAGGGACTAGCGGGAGGGGGGAGACCCAGTACTTC. The chain carries TRBV11-2 and TRBJ2-5; 15 bases fit TRBD2. V lost 1 base and J lost 5; bases outside the gene matches: 2. The CDR3 runs to 16 residues. Germline-derived CDR1 and CDR2 are SGHAT and FQNNGV.